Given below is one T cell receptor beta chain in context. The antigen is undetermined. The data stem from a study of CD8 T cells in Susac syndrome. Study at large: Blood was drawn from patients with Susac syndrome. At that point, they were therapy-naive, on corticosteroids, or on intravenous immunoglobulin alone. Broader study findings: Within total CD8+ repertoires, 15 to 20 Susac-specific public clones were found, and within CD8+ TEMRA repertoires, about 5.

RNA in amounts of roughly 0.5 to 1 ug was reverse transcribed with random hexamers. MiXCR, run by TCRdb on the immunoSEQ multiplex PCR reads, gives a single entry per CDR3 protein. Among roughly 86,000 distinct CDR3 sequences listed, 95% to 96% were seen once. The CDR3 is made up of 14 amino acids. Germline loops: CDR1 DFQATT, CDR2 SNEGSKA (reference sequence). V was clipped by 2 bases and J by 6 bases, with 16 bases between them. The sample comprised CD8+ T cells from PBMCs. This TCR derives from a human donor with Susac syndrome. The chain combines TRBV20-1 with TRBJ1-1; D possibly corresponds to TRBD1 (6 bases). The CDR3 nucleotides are TGCAGTGCTAGATTTAGGGGGGCTCGGTCTGAAGCTTTCTTT. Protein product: CSARFRGARSEAFF.